This T cell receptor (beta chain) was captured by sequencing in a study of spatial heterogeneity in lung cancer (dated by TCRdb to the late 2010s). A note on the overall study: Beta-chain transcripts were consistently detected in greater numbers than alpha-chain transcripts, which likely reflects a higher abundance of beta-chain transcripts. In the raw uncorrected reads, each unique combination of TCR and UMI appeared more than ten times on average. TCR repertoire features were related to nonsynonymous mutation counts determined by whole-exome sequencing of tumor tissue. TCR alpha and beta repertoires were quantitatively compared across multiple tumor regions, matched nontumor lung and blood in non-small cell lung cancer. At surgery, both alpha and beta chains were TCR-sequenced in 200 to 250 tumor regions, 63 to 80 matched nontumor lung samples and 50 to 60 PBMC samples. Broad study findings and their caveats: Additional single-cell paired TCR alpha and beta sequencing was considered necessary to confirm, at a functional level, the hypothesis that regional TCRs recognize regional mutations.

This clonotype turned up a few times. The antigen this receptor binds is unknown. No base quality values were provided; no much bigger clone lies one nucleotide off. This beta chain was picked up by a library intended for alpha chains and is off target, so its count carries little meaning. Trimming removed 6 bases from V and 4 bases from J, leaving 9 bases between the germline ends. CDR1 and CDR2 were assigned from the germline V gene as SGHTA and FQGNSA. The CDR3 numbers 13 residues from cysteine through phenylalanine. Only CDR3 DNA remains: 39 bases, in frame from the first base. The library came from 5' RACE. This sample was sequenced with a NextSeq 500. The TCR library protocol attached a unique molecular identifier to each TCR cDNA molecule to allow correction of PCR and sequencing errors. From the authors' description of their analysis: Decombinator tools were used for TCR identification, UMI-based error correction and CDR3 extraction. TCRs above a frequency of 2 per 1,000, corresponding to the top 1% of the tumor frequency distribution, were defined as expanded. Rényi diversity was computed with the R vegan package after subsampling each repertoire 100 times to 5,000 TCRs. CDR3 similarity networks were built from amino acid triplet string-kernel similarity, connecting CDR3s with pairwise similarity above 0.82. In TCRdb, the public reads were trimmed at Q25 with fastp and aligned with MiXCR, with productive beta chains retained. Rows merge per CDR3 protein into single entries with the most common DNA and genes. TCRdb assigned the V and J calls; the authors' analysis was not used. This sample holds under 15,000 distinct CDR3 sequences; 5.2% were observed only once. The top ten clonotypes cover 35% to 45% of the sample.

According to the study, the label for this sample's time point signals: sample taken at primary tumor resection. For TCR sequencing, whole RNA was extracted from tumor and nontumor lung tissue, or from cryopreserved PBMC samples, and no cell sorting was done. The donors were about 71 patients from the lung TRACERx cohort who had early-stage, untreated non-small cell lung cancer. Only patients with enough RNA available from two or more tumor regions were chosen for TCR sequencing. The TCR sequence derives from a human donor with early-stage non-small cell lung cancer. Sequencing was performed on lung tumor tissue, taken at surgery. The chain employs TRBV7-2 and TRBJ2-2; a tentative D match to TRBD2 spans 5 bases. In nucleotides, the sequence is TGTGCCAGCAGTAACCGGGGCACCGGGGAGCTGTTTTTT. It is translated as CASSNRGTGELFF.